The next 30 T cell receptor beta chains were all read from a single sample in a study of beta chain features in type 1 diabetes. Findings of the study overall: For Type 1 diabetes patients, all four CD4+ subsets carried TCRB CDR3s that were moderately but significantly shorter.

The investigators reverse transcribed all of the isolated RNA, so they sequenced expressed TCRB transcripts. Sequenced by immunoSEQ multiplex PCR; TCRdb stores in-frame clones only, minus some. The profile covers 130,000 to 150,000 clones, with around an eighth appearing a single time and under 1.5% taken by the ten largest. Their antigens remain unidentified. The sample taken for sequencing was central memory CD4+ T cells from blood. The source is a man aged 18-30 years with type 1 diabetes.

This chain joins TRBV30 and TRBJ1-5; D call uncertain. Trimming left V 2 bases short and J 1 base short, with 9 bases between. This CDR3 is built from 14 residues. Germline V gene data show CDR1 as GTSNPN and CDR2 as SVGIG (reference sequence). The CDR3 sequence is CAWSIRRSNQPQHF. CDR3 sequence (DNA): TGTGCCTGGAGTATCCGGCGGAGCAATCAGCCCCAGCATTTT.

This clone appeared a few times. The chain is built from TRBV27 and TRBJ1-1; the D gene is possibly TRBD1 (5 bases). V was pared by 5 bases and J by 1 base, with 17 bases between. Germline-derived CDR1 and CDR2 are MNHEY and SMNVEV (reference sequence). The length of the CDR3 is 16 residues. The CDR3: CASSQRAEGWNTEAFF. In nucleotides, the CDR3 is TGTGCCAGCAGTCAAAGGGCAGAGGGGTGGAACACTGAAGCTTTCTTT.

The rearrangement joins TRBV19 to TRBJ2-3, with TRBD1 identical over 7 bases. Germline V lookup: CDR1 LNHDA, CDR2 SQIVND (reference sequence). This CDR3 is 19 amino acids long. Trimming removed 3 bases from V and 0 bases from J; junction bases left unmatched: 15. CDR3 sequence (DNA): TGTGCCAGTAGTATTTCGTTAGGGGGCCCGACCTCTAGCACAGATACGCAGTATTTT. It translates to CASSISLGGPTSSTDTQYF.

The chain joins TRBV7-2 to TRBJ1-4, with D perhaps matching TRBD1 (5 bases). The germline CDR1 and CDR2 sequences are SGHTA and FQGNSA. The ends were cut back, 4 bases at V and 3 bases at J, with 12 bases in the middle. CDR3 length equals 15 residues. CDR3 DNA sequence: TGTGCCAGCAGCTGGGGCAGAAGCCCTAATGAAAAACTGTTTTTT. It specifies CASSWGRSPNEKLFF. Based on the CDR3 plus reference TRBV7-2 and TRBJ1-4, the full variable domain is GAGVSQSPSNKVTEKGKDVELRCDPISGHTALYWYRQSLGQGLEFLIYFQGNSAPDKSGLPSDRFSAERTGGSVSTLTIQRTQQEDSAVYLCASSWGRSPNEKLFFGSGTQLSVL.

This clone was recorded a few times. The CDR3, as DNA: TGTGCCAGCAGTAAACAGGGAAGGGGCCAGCCCCAGCATTTT. Its translation is CASSKQGRGQPQHF. The V and J genes are TRBV6-5 and TRBJ1-5, with D possibly being TRBD1 (6 bases). The CDR3 extends over 14 amino acids. Trimming left V 5 bases short and J 7 bases short, with 15 bases between. The germline CDR1 and CDR2 sequences are MNHEY and SVGAGI.

The table lists this clone with many counts. The chain recombines TRBV14 with TRBJ2-1; D remains unclear. The germline V gene has CDR1 SGHDN and CDR2 FVKESK. CDR3 length: 11 amino acids. The germline V and J ends were trimmed by 2 bases and 12 bases, with 8 bases remaining between them. The CDR3, as DNA: TGTGCCAGCAGCCAACTGGGTGCGCAGTTCTTC. This sequence encodes CASSQLGAQFF.

This clone occurred a few times. The chain joins TRBV9 to TRBJ2-3; tentative D call: TRBD1 (5 bases). Trimming removed 0 bases at V and 3 bases at J, with 11 bases between. The CDR3 consists of 15 residues. Per germline, CDR1 SGDLS and CDR2 YYNGEE. The CDR3 loop is CASSVAGHQTDTQYF. The CDR3 DNA follows: TGTGCCAGCAGCGTAGCAGGACACCAGACAGATACGCAGTATTTT.

This clone has more than one count but fewer than ten. The chain recombines TRBV2 with TRBJ1-2; a weak D match, TRBD1 (5 bases). The CDR3 runs to 12 residues. V was clipped by 6 bases and J by 5 bases, with 10 bases between them. Germline lookup yields CDR1 SNHLY and CDR2 FYNNEI. The CDR3 is CASSPGSYGYTF. The DNA for the CDR3 is TGTGCCAGCAGCCCAGGGTCATATGGCTACACCTTC.

This clone came up a few times. The V and J genes are TRBV5-6 and TRBJ2-1, with no clear D. This CDR3 comprises 15 residues. Germline V gene lookup returns CDR1 SGHDT and CDR2 YYEEEE. The V gene lost 5 bases and the J gene lost 0 bases, with 12 bases spanning the gap. The CDR3 DNA sequence: TGTGCCAGCAGTACATTTAAAAGCTCCTACAATGAGCAGTTCTTC. It translates to CASSTFKSSYNEQFF.

The V call is TRBV7-8, the J call TRBJ2-1; 7 nucleotides align to TRBD2. This CDR3 has 15 residues. V lost 2 bases and J lost 5; bases outside the gene matches: 6. Germline loops: CDR1 SGHVS, CDR2 FQNEAQ. As DNA, the CDR3 is TGTGCCAGCAGCTTAAGCGGACTAGTCAACAATGAGCAGTTCTTC. This gives the protein CASSLSGLVNNEQFF.

The chain joins TRBV15 to TRBJ2-1; a weak D match, TRBD2 (6 bases). The CDR3 extends over 17 amino acids. The ends were cut back, 0 bases at V and 7 bases at J, with 19 bases in the middle. Per the germline V gene, CDR1 is LNHNV and CDR2 is YYDKDF (reference sequence). In nucleotides, the CDR3 is TGTGCCACCAGCAGAGATGGGGGACTCCCTACCACTAATGAGCAGTTCTTC. Amino acid sequence: CATSRDGGLPTTNEQFF.

This chain links TRBV28 with TRBJ2-2, with D maybe TRBD1 (5 bases). The CDR3 covers 15 residues. The V gene's germline CDR1 is MDHEN and CDR2 SYDVKM. The V gene lost 7 bases and the J gene lost 1 base, with 13 bases spanning the gap. In nucleotides, the CDR3 is TGTGCCAGCACGGCAGGGCCAAAGAACACCGGGGAGCTGTTTTTT. Translating it yields CASTAGPKNTGELFF.

The table lists this clone with a few counts. V usage is TRBV7-8 and J usage is TRBJ2-6, with a possible D match to TRBD1 (6 bases). Germline CDR1 and CDR2: SGHVS and FQNEAQ. This CDR3 has 16 amino acids. V lost 5 bases to trimming and J lost 0 bases, with 11 bases between them. The CDR3 DNA sequence: TGTGCCAGCAGCACAACAGGGTTCTCTGGGGCCAACGTCCTGACTTTC. It encodes CASSTTGFSGANVLTF.

This clone was picked up a small number of times. The chain recombines TRBV2 with TRBJ2-1, with 11 positions matching TRBD1. The CDR3 runs 15 residues. Per the germline V gene, CDR1 is SNHLY and CDR2 is FYNNEI. With 6 bases clipped from V and 6 bases from J, the junction kept 7 bases outside the gene matches. The CDR3 reads CASRDRTGGLNEQFF. CDR3 bases: TGTGCCAGCAGGGATCGGACAGGGGGCCTCAATGAGCAGTTCTTC.

The J gene is TRBJ1-6, the V gene TRBV4-1; 7 bases are shared with TRBD1. CDR3 length: 16 amino acids. The V gene's germline CDR1 is MGHRA and CDR2 YSYEKL. V lost 1 base, J lost 5 bases, and 5 bases stayed unmatched. CDR3 nucleotides: TGCGCCAGCAGCCAAGTGGGAGGGGGCGATAATTCACCCCTCCACTTT. Translating gives CASSQVGGGDNSPLHF.

J is TRBJ1-1 and V is TRBV19, with a tentative D call TRBD1 (5 bases). V gave up 7 bases and J gave up 6 bases, with 30 bases separating them. The CDR3 runs 18 residues. Germline-derived CDR1 and CDR2 are LNHDA and SQIVND (reference sequence). As DNA, the CDR3 is TGTGCCAGTATACCCAGCGAAGGGTTTAAACCTTGGGACGCTGAAGCTTTCTTT. It specifies CASIPSEGFKPWDAEAFF.

The chain recombines TRBV29-1 with TRBJ2-1; TRBD2 might be the D (6 bases). Germline V CDR1 and CDR2: SQVTM, ANQGSEA. CDR3 length: 12 residues. Written as DNA, the CDR3 is TGCAGTTTTGACGGGAGTATAGATGAGCAGTTCTTC. It specifies CSFDGSIDEQFF.

This clone was seen a few times. This chain links TRBV5-1 with TRBJ1-4; D not certain. This CDR3 has 14 amino acids. Germline-derived CDR1 and CDR2 are SGHRS and YFSETQ. V was pared by 0 bases and J by 2 bases, with 5 bases between. The CDR3 spells CASSLGATNEKLFF. Written as DNA, the CDR3 is TGCGCCAGCAGCTTGGGGGCGACTAATGAAAAACTGTTTTTT.

The V call is TRBV6-1, the J call TRBJ1-4, with D possibly TRBD1 on 5 matching bases. With 5 bases removed from V and 3 bases from J, the gap between germline ends came to 10 bases. The CDR3 sequence is 14 residues long. The germline CDR1 and CDR2 sequences are MNHNS and SASEGT. CDR3 bases: TGTGCCAGCAGTAGGGGAGAGTCTAATGAAAAACTGTTTTTT. This sequence encodes CASSRGESNEKLFF.

The V call is TRBV29-1, the J call TRBJ2-7; 8 bases are a match to TRBD1. CDR3 size: 15 residues. Germline assignment: CDR1 SQVTM and CDR2 ANQGSEA. V lost 6 bases to trimming and J lost 0 bases; unmatched junction nucleotides: 10. In nucleotides, the CDR3 is TGCAGCGTCCTTCACCGGGACAGGAGCTCCTACGAGCAGTACTTC. Protein product: CSVLHRDRSSYEQYF.

This rearrangement joins TRBV5-6 to TRBJ2-5, with a tentative D call TRBD2 (7 bases). The ends were cut back, 0 bases at V and 0 bases at J, with 12 bases in the middle. This CDR3 region has 16 residues. Germline V CDR1 and CDR2: SGHDT, YYEEEE. The CDR3 here is CASSLVGRGNQETQYF. DNA of the CDR3: TGTGCCAGCAGCTTGGTAGGGAGGGGGAACCAAGAGACCCAGTACTTC.

The chain couples TRBV28 to TRBJ1-5; D remains ambiguous. CDR3 length: 14 residues. Germline V lookup: CDR1 MDHEN, CDR2 SYDVKM. Trimming stripped 2 bases from V and 6 bases from J, with 11 bases between. CDR3 nucleotides: TGTGCCAGCAGTTTAGTGGCCAGCGGTCAGCCCCAGCATTTT. It is translated as CASSLVASGQPQHF.

The table lists this clone with a few counts. The rearrangement uses TRBV11-2 and TRBJ1-1; D unclear. Trimming took 5 bases from V and 1 from J, leaving 11 bases between them. From germline, CDR1 is SGHAT and CDR2 FQNNGV. The CDR3 length is 14 residues. The CDR3 region has the DNA TGTGCCAGCAGCCCCTCATGGGGGAACACTGAAGCTTTCTTT. As protein: CASSPSWGNTEAFF.

This clone was detected a few times. The J gene is TRBJ1-1, the V gene TRBV7-2; D not resolved. Trimming took 0 bases from V and 1 from J, leaving 9 bases between them. This CDR3 is built from 15 residues. Germline CDR1 SGHTA, CDR2 FQGNSA. The CDR3 region is CASSLAILGNTEAFF. The DNA of the CDR3 is TGTGCCAGCAGCTTAGCGATTCTGGGGAACACTGAAGCTTTCTTT. The whole variable domain, remainder taken from reference TRBV7-2 and TRBJ1-1, is GAGVSQSPSNKVTEKGKDVELRCDPISGHTALYWYRQSLGQGLEFLIYFQGNSAPDKSGLPSDRFSAERTGGSVSTLTIQRTQQEDSAVYLCASSLAILGNTEAFFGQGTRLTVV.

This clone was detected only a few times. The rearrangement uses TRBV2 and TRBJ2-7; 7 bases line up with TRBD2. The CDR3 covers 13 residues. V lost 6 bases and J lost 7; bases outside the gene matches: 9. Germline CDR1 and CDR2: SNHLY and FYNNEI. In DNA, the CDR3 is TGTGCCAGCAGAAGACTAGCTTGGGAAGAGCAGTACTTC. As protein: CASRRLAWEEQYF.

About this clone itself: Other DNA sequences in this sample translate to the same CDR3. The chain recombines TRBV7-2 with TRBJ2-5; weak D call: TRBD2 (6 bases). V was shortened by 0 bases and J by 1 base, with 6 bases between the two germline ends. This CDR3 is 14 amino acids long. Germline CDR1 is SGHTA and CDR2 is FQGNSA. DNA for the CDR3: TGTGCCAGCAGCTTAGCGGGGGGCCAAGAGACCCAGTACTTC. Translated, it gives CASSLAGGQETQYF.

This chain joins TRBV30 and TRBJ2-5, with D perhaps TRBD1 or TRBD2 (5 bases each). The CDR3 totals 13 residues. Germline V CDR1 and CDR2: GTSNPN, SVGIG (reference sequence). V lost 2 bases, J lost 7 bases, and 14 bases lay in between. This CDR3 is CAWSLLDGGTQYF. Written as DNA, the CDR3 is TGTGCCTGGAGTTTATTAGATGGGGGGACCCAGTACTTC.

This clone was detected ten times or more. V gene TRBV30 combines with J gene TRBJ2-6; tentative D call: TRBD2 (5 bases). V gave up 2 bases and J gave up 9 bases, with 11 bases separating them. The germline V gene encodes CDR1 GTSNPN and CDR2 SVGIG (reference sequence). This CDR3 contains 13 residues. The CDR3 loop reads CAWSRETVNVLTF. The CDR3, as DNA: TGTGCCTGGAGTAGGGAGACGGTCAACGTCCTGACTTTC.

The chain joins TRBV5-4 to TRBJ2-5; 9 bases are shared with TRBD1. CDR3 length equals 15 residues. Germline V gene data show CDR1 as SGHNT and CDR2 as YYREEE (reference sequence). J lost 2 bases, V lost 6 bases, and 8 bases had no gene match. As DNA, the CDR3 is TGTGCCAGCACCGACAGGGGGTTGGGGCAAGAGACCCAGTACTTC. It specifies CASTDRGLGQETQYF.

A few counts support this clone. The V gene is TRBV27, the J gene TRBJ2-1; TRBD2 might be the D (5 bases). This CDR3 is built from 14 residues. CDR1 is MNHEY, CDR2 SMNVEV, per germline (reference sequence). V lost 4 bases to trimming and J lost 12 bases, with 19 bases between them. The CDR3 loop is CASSYRDYDSPQFF. In DNA, the CDR3 is TGTGCCAGCAGTTACCGGGATTACGATTCCCCGCAGTTCTTC.